The source of this TCR beta chain is a study of T cells in Graves' hyperthyroidism and ophthalmopathy (dated by TCRdb to about 2019). Looking at the study overall: Peripheral blood was collected at initial diagnosis, before any treatment. A discovery cohort of around 98 patients, about 44 with Graves' ophthalmopathy and under 60 with stable Graves' hyperthyroidism, was used to find distinguishing TCR V-J signatures. Whether ophthalmopathy could be predicted prospectively was tested in an independent validation cohort made up of 18 to 20 hyperthyroidism patients plus 17 patients who later progressed to ophthalmopathy. The 100 discovery patients were randomly split 7:3 into training and test sets. In addition, the study compared T-cell repertoires in thyroid tissue and in blood from 6 or 7 Graves' hyperthyroidism patients. After blood sampling, hyperthyroidism patients were treated with methimazole at a starting dose of 30 mg daily, and ophthalmopathy patients were treated with high-dose intravenous methylprednisolone. The paper describes TCR Vbeta CDR3 sequencing of about 140 peripheral blood samples, made up of approximately 40 ophthalmopathy patients, more than 70 hyperthyroidism patients and about 17 progressor patients.

CDR1 SNHLY and CDR2 FYNNEI are derived from the germline V gene. Its CDR3 holds 12 amino acids, cysteine through phenylalanine. Kept here is only the CDR3 DNA, which spans 36 bases and is read in frame from base 1. The germline ends are 8 bases apart after V is trimmed by 3 bases and J by 5 bases. This clonotype was observed a few times. Its antigen is still unknown. No clone much larger than this one lies a single base away; base qualities are absent. Paper-wide results and their limitations: Sample size was not statistically predetermined, and investigators were not blinded to group allocation. In cross-validation, a model built on a 13 V-J signature told ophthalmopathy apart from stable hyperthyroidism with less than 90% sensitivity and around 83% specificity, and in testing the same model reached 80%/75%. Most expanded thyroid clonotypes (frequency above 0.001) were also found in blood, which suggests that blood repertoires may mirror thyroid immune responses. In validation, the model predicted progression to ophthalmopathy a median of roughly six months before onset, with over 60% sensitivity and about 75% specificity.

The TCR beta CDR3 regions were amplified from RNA transcripts. A first-round RT-PCR of the TCR CDR3 used the HTBI primer set with the Qiagen OneStep RT-PCR kit. Libraries were constructed in a second round of multiplex PCR, after which size selection and purification were performed. Paired-end sequencing of the libraries was performed with 100 bp reads on an Illumina HiSeq2000. The source study handled its data this way. SOAPnuke was used to process the raw data, throwing out any read that contained adapters or uncalled bases, had a mean Phred below 15, or lacked an exact constant-primer or identifier match. High-quality paired reads were merged with COPE v1.2.5, and unique nucleotide sequences were defined as clonotypes. MiTCR v1.1 was used to align clonotypes to the IMGT TRBV, TRBD and TRBJ reference segments. Analysis was restricted to V-J combinations with a frequency above 0.0001, which covered 98% to 99.2% of repertoires. The TCS score was defined as F50 (clonal expansion) divided by E x V (chaos), with BLOSUM62-based TCRdist calculated between CDR3 peptides within each V-J. Welch's t-statistics and random forest reduced just over 500 V-J features to 10 to 15, which were used in a naive Bayes classifier (R e1071). TCRdb's own reprocessing of the public reads used fastp at Q25 and MiXCR and kept productive beta chains. Each CDR3 protein gets just one entry, which takes the most common genes and DNA from the rows behind it. These V and J calls derive from TCRdb rather than the authors' analysis. The sample table lists a few hundred thousand distinct CDR3 sequences, approximately 25% of them with a count of one. Of the sample, around four fifths is held by the ten largest clones.

A patient counted as having stable Graves' hyperthyroidism if no progression to ophthalmopathy occurred over 18 months of follow-up. Hyperthyroidism patients were aged 18 to 65 years and newly diagnosed, with disease duration of less than 2 months. Patients with uncontrolled infections, other autoimmune diseases, pregnancy or lactation were excluded. Clinical symptoms, serum thyroxine and TRAb, thyroid ultrasound, and orbital computed tomography formed the basis for the diagnoses. Ficoll-Paque density gradient centrifugation was used to isolate PBMCs from about 9.4 ml of fresh peripheral blood. Trizol reagent was used to extract total RNA, and RNA quality was then checked on an Agilent 2100 Bioanalyzer.

The receptor's source is a man aged 50 to 60 with Graves' hyperthyroidism. Specimen: blood. The rearrangement combines TRBV2 with TRBJ2-7, with the identity of the D gene unclear. The CDR3 is CASSDMSHEQYF. The DNA sequence is as follows: TGTGCCAGCAGTGATATGAGCCACGAGCAGTACTTC.